The clone carrying this T cell receptor beta chain was seen a handful of times. These data are taken from a study of early T cells in non-severe SARS-CoV-2 infection. Study background: Investigators sequenced bulk RNA drawn from unsorted whole blood, and chains remained unpaired.

TCRdb independently ran MiXCR on the 5' RACE reads; one entry per CDR3 protein. The sample has 85,000 to 90,000 distinct CDR3 sequences, 14% to 15% seen once. The sample taken for sequencing was whole blood. The TCR originated in an adult who was a healthcare worker with PCR-confirmed SARS-CoV-2 infection or an uninfected control (not recorded which).

In DNA, the CDR3 is TGTGCCAGCAAAACGGGGGGGCAGCACGAGCAGTACGTC. This translates into CASKTGGQHEQYV. The chain combines TRBV6-2 or TRBV6-3 with TRBJ2-7, with 8 bases that match TRBD2. The V gene end was trimmed by 7 bases and the J gene end by 5 bases; junction bases not matched to a gene: 7. The CDR3 consists of 13 residues. Per the germline V gene, CDR1 is MNHEY and CDR2 is SVGEGT.